In its sample, the clone carrying this TCR beta chain was seen a few times. The antigen remains undetermined. The sequencing template was cDNA reverse transcribed from extracted RNA. Sequencing used immunoSEQ multiplex PCR; TCRdb keeps in-frame clones, though not all of them. The sample lists about 110,000 clones, 56% seen once, with more than 3% in the top ten. The entry originates in a study of CD8+ T cells in alopecia areata. J lost 7 bases, V lost 0 bases, and 5 bases had no gene match. The CDR3 runs 15 residues. CDR1 and CDR2 (germline): SGHVS, FQNEAQ. The treatment denotes: oral pan-JAK inhibitor, 5-10 mg twice daily. Broader study findings: Many expanded lesional clones remained in scalp and blood on tofacitinib. Besides other cells, scalp samples also yield sequences of resident alphabeta T cells from normal skin.

This sample comprised CD4+ T cells sorted from blood, obtained at week 24, from a patient treated with tofacitinib. This receptor was identified in a human donor with alopecia areata. This rearrangement joins TRBV7-8 to TRBJ2-2; 7 bases fit TRBD1. CDR3: CASSLATGYGGELFF. DNA of the CDR3: TGTGCCAGCAGCTTAGCGACAGGGTACGGCGGGGAGCTGTTTTTT.